The rows below give T cell receptor beta chains drawn from one sample of a study of T-cell memory formation after mild COVID-19. MiXCR was run by TCRdb on the 5' RACE reads, yielding one entry per CDR3 protein. The sample has a few hundred thousand distinct CDR3 sequences, 20% to 25% seen once; the top ten hold 7% to 9%. The specimen was PBMCs or a T cell subset sorted from them (not recorded which). The receptors stem from an adult woman who had mild COVID-19 (a few samples of this study predate the infection). Cell type and time point are not known. The CDR3 runs from the conserved cysteine through the conserved F or W. A D gene is named only where the DNA matches it firmly. Only part of the rows carry a size: once, few, many, or a class if the clone is expanded.

abundance	d_gene	j_gene	v_gene	CDR3aa	CDR3nt
few	-	TRBJ1-1	TRBV12-3/TRBV12-4	CASSYEQQNTEAFF	TGTGCCAGCAGTTACGAACAGCAGAACACTGAAGCTTTCTTT
-	-	TRBJ2-3	TRBV11-2	CASSYPSTDTQYF	TGTGCCAGCAGCTACCCCTCGACGGATACGCAGTATTTT
-	-	TRBJ1-1	TRBV20-1	CSARDGYTEAFF	TGCAGTGCTAGAGATGGGTATACTGAAGCTTTCTTT
few	-	TRBJ2-7	TRBV5-1	CASKLTYEQYF	TGCGCCAGCAAGTTGACCTACGAGCAGTACTTC
few	-	TRBJ1-1	TRBV4-3	CASSQDSGTVSFF	TGCGCCAGCAGCCAAGACTCCGGGACGGTGTCTTTCTTT
-	-	TRBJ2-6	TRBV19	CASQPVGSGANVLTF	TGTGCCAGTCAGCCGGTGGGCTCTGGGGCCAACGTCCTGACTTTC
few	TRBD2	TRBJ2-2	TRBV4-2	CASSQALAGGSTGELFF	TGTGCCAGCAGCCAAGCCCTAGCGGGAGGGAGCACCGGGGAGCTGTTTTTT
-	-	TRBJ2-1	TRBV18	CASSPPGLASSYNEQFF	TGTGCCAGCTCACCACCGGGACTCGCTAGCTCCTACAATGAGCAGTTCTTC
-	TRBD1	TRBJ1-1	TRBV19	CASSSQGAGTGATEAFF	TGTGCCAGTAGTAGCCAAGGCGCCGGGACAGGGGCCACTGAAGCTTTCTTT
-	TRBD1	TRBJ2-2	TRBV19	CATKRTGTGVRTGELFF	TGTGCCACCAAACGTACCGGGACAGGGGTACGTACCGGGGAGCTGTTTTTT
few	-	TRBJ1-2	TRBV12-3/TRBV12-4	CASSSGSQGGYTF	TGTGCCAGCAGTTCGGGGTCCCAAGGAGGCTACACCTTC
few	-	TRBJ2-4	TRBV4-1	CASSQAPNWAKNIQYF	TGCGCCAGCAGCCAAGCTCCCAACTGGGCCAAAAACATTCAGTACTTC
many	TRBD2	TRBJ2-7	TRBV6-2/TRBV6-3	CASTQLLADYEQYF	TGTGCCAGCACCCAACTACTAGCGGATTACGAGCAGTACTTC
few	TRBD2	TRBJ2-5	TRBV6-5	CASSERLLAGAPGETQYF	TGTGCCAGCAGTGAACGTCTCCTAGCGGGGGCCCCGGGGGAGACCCAGTACTTC
-	TRBD2	TRBJ2-3	TRBV7-2	CASSPRAGGGTDTQYF	TGTGCCAGCAGCCCCCGGGCGGGAGGGGGCACAGATACGCAGTATTTT
few	TRBD2	TRBJ2-3	TRBV7-9	CASSFPPGTSGTSTDTQYF	TGTGCCAGCAGCTTCCCCCCCGGGACTAGCGGAACCAGCACAGATACGCAGTATTTT
few	-	TRBJ1-1	TRBV18	CASSSRFEANTEAFF	TGTGCCAGCTCTTCCCGATTCGAGGCGAACACTGAAGCTTTCTTT
-	-	TRBJ2-5	TRBV29-1	CSVEYGIQETQYF	TGCAGCGTTGAGTACGGAATCCAAGAGACCCAGTACTTC
many	-	TRBJ2-7	TRBV12-3/TRBV12-4	CASSAPGGTYEQYF	TGTGCCAGCAGTGCCCCCGGGGGAACCTACGAGCAGTACTTC
-	TRBD1	TRBJ2-1	TRBV5-1	CASSLIQGINEQFF	TGCGCCAGCAGCTTGATACAGGGGATCAATGAGCAGTTCTTC
-	-	TRBJ1-5	TRBV12-3/TRBV12-4	CASSLNTGTQPQHF	TGTGCCAGCAGTTTAAATACAGGGACTCAGCCCCAGCATTTT
-	-	TRBJ2-7	TRBV30	CAWTDGVSYEQYF	TGTGCCTGGACTGACGGAGTCTCCTACGAGCAGTACTTC
-	-	TRBJ2-7	TRBV29-1	CSVLQLNSYEQYF	TGCAGCGTTCTCCAGCTGAACTCCTACGAGCAGTACTTC
-	-	TRBJ2-7	TRBV20-1	CSARGLGSYEQYF	TGCAGTGCCCGAGGGTTGGGCTCCTACGAGCAGTACTTC
few	-	TRBJ2-1	TRBV27	CASSFRSGNLNEQFF	TGTGCCAGCAGTTTTCGTTCGGGGAATTTGAATGAGCAGTTCTTC
-	TRBD2	TRBJ2-1	TRBV13	CASSEIRLGLAGLGQFF	TGTGCCAGCAGCGAAATCAGGTTGGGACTAGCGGGGTTGGGGCAGTTCTTC
-	-	TRBJ1-4	TRBV7-9	CASSKGINEKLFF	TGTGCCAGCAGCAAGGGGATTAATGAAAAACTGTTTTTT
few	-	TRBJ2-2	TRBV7-2	CASSRRPGHTNTGELFF	TGTGCCAGCAGCCGCAGACCGGGACACACGAACACCGGGGAGCTGTTTTTT
few	-	TRBJ1-1	TRBV12-3/TRBV12-4	CASSLRRTDGTEAFF	TGTGCCAGCAGTCTACGCCGGACAGATGGGACTGAAGCTTTCTTT
few	TRBD2	TRBJ2-1	TRBV4-1	CASSQRVAGGEQFF	TGCGCCAGCAGCCAACGTGTGGCGGGGGGGGAGCAGTTCTTC
few	-	TRBJ2-3	TRBV7-2	CASSLAGAGSSVPQYF	TGTGCCAGCAGCTTAGCGGGTGCGGGATCCTCGGTTCCGCAGTATTTT
-	-	TRBJ2-1	TRBV12-3/TRBV12-4	CASSPDPSSYNEQFF	TGTGCCAGCAGCCCGGACCCAAGCTCCTACAATGAGCAGTTCTTC
few	-	TRBJ2-2	TRBV6-5	CASGRLSAGELFF	TGTGCCAGCGGGAGGTTAAGTGCCGGGGAGCTGTTTTTT
-	TRBD1	TRBJ2-7	TRBV5-1	CASSYSAGTGGDYEQYF	TGCGCCAGCAGCTACTCAGCCGGGACAGGGGGCGACTACGAGCAGTACTTC
-	TRBD1	TRBJ1-2	TRBV10-3	CAISLTGGAAGYGYTF	TGTGCCATCAGCTTGACAGGGGGCGCGGCCGGGTATGGCTACACCTTC
few	-	TRBJ1-1	TRBV5-1	CASSPGHPNTEAFF	TGCGCCAGCAGCCCGGGACACCCGAACACTGAAGCTTTCTTT
few	-	TRBJ2-5	TRBV11-3	CASSLGSYRFGQETQYF	TGTGCCAGCAGCTTAGGGTCGTATCGGTTTGGGCAAGAGACCCAGTACTTC
few	-	TRBJ2-4	TRBV30	CAWSYLAKNIQYF	TGTGCCTGGAGTTACTTAGCCAAAAACATTCAGTACTTC
few	-	TRBJ2-7	TRBV12-3/TRBV12-4	CASSSWVDRHEQYF	TGTGCCAGCAGTTCATGGGTAGATCGCCACGAGCAGTACTTC
-	-	TRBJ2-7	TRBV2	CASSKGLMSSYEQYF	TGTGCCAGCAGTAAGGGACTTATGAGCTCCTACGAGCAGTACTTC
few	-	TRBJ2-2	TRBV11-2	CASSHQGGPNRSTGELFF	TGTGCCAGCAGCCACCAGGGGGGGCCCAACCGGAGCACCGGGGAGCTGTTTTTT
few	TRBD1	TRBJ2-3	TRBV6-6	CASSGNIGQGGTDTQYF	TGTGCCAGCAGTGGAAACATCGGACAGGGGGGCACAGATACGCAGTATTTT
few	TRBD2	TRBJ2-3	TRBV14	CASSPTAGVVDTQYF	TGTGCCAGCAGCCCGACAGCGGGAGTCGTAGATACGCAGTATTTT
-	-	TRBJ1-2	TRBV11-3	CASSSDRGYTF	TGTGCCAGCAGCTCCGACAGGGGCTACACCTTC